These 19 T cell receptor beta chains originate from one sample sequenced in a study of beta chain features in type 1 diabetes. Findings of the study overall: Within each of all four CD4+ subsets, Type 1 diabetes patients had TCRB CDR3s that were moderately but significantly shorter.

Their target antigens are unknown. Expressed TCRB transcripts were sequenced, since all the RNA that had been isolated was reverse transcribed. This table comes from immunoSEQ multiplex PCR, and its TCRdb copy is limited to in-frame clones, with some not included. The sample shows over 200,000 clones, about a tenth of them seen only once. The sequenced sample was naive CD4+ T cells from blood. Receptors were obtained from a man aged 30-40 years with type 1 diabetes.

This clone has only a few counts. Other DNA sequences in this specimen translate into the identical CDR3. The rearrangement joins TRBV7-9 to TRBJ2-5; possible D gene TRBD1, 6 bases. This CDR3 spans 13 amino acids. Germline V gene lookup returns CDR1 SEHNR and CDR2 FQNEAQ (reference sequence). V lost 0 bases and J lost 5, with 7 bases in between. CDR3 in amino acids: CASSLAQGETQYF. DNA of the CDR3: TGTGCCAGCAGCTTAGCTCAGGGGGAGACCCAGTACTTC.

The gene calls are TRBV4-2 and TRBJ2-7; 9 bases match TRBD2. The CDR3 extends over 15 amino acids. Losses at the gene ends were 4 bases for V and 7 bases for J; bases not matched to a gene: 11. Per the germline V gene, CDR1 is LGHNA and CDR2 is YNFKEQ. The CDR3 DNA reads as TGTGCCAGCAGCCGATCCTCTAGCGGGGTGGGAGAGCAGTACTTC. It translates to CASSRSSSGVGEQYF.

This clone was seen a handful of times. The DNA for the CDR3 is TGTGCCTGGAGTAGGACAGCGAACACCGGGGAGCTGTTTTTT. It codes for CAWSRTANTGELFF. The chain uses TRBV30 and TRBJ2-2; D possibly corresponds to TRBD1 (6 bases). Trimming cost V 2 bases and J 0 bases, with 7 bases left between them. Germline V CDR1 and CDR2: GTSNPN, SVGIG (reference sequence). The CDR3 is 14 amino acids.

In its sample, this clone was seen a few times. This chain joins TRBV7-8 and TRBJ2-1; TRBD2 aligns across 9 bases. Germline V CDR1 and CDR2: SGHVS, FQNEAQ. Trimming at V came to 0 bases and at J to 0 bases, leaving 3 bases not matched to a gene. CDR3 size: 17 residues. The CDR3 nucleotides are TGTGCCAGCAGCTTAGCGAGACTAGCGGACTCCTACAATGAGCAGTTCTTC. It is translated as CASSLARLADSYNEQFF.

The sample holds a few counts of this clone. The V call is TRBV19, the J call TRBJ2-1; TRBD2 matches at 7 bases. The CDR3 totals 13 residues. Germline CDR1 is LNHDA and CDR2 is SQIVND (reference sequence). V lost 9 bases, J lost 0 bases, and 2 bases stayed unmatched. CDR3: CASRLASYNEQFF. CDR3 coding DNA: TGTGCCAGCCGACTAGCCTCCTACAATGAGCAGTTCTTC.

A few counts support this clone. The rearrangement links TRBV5-1 to TRBJ2-5; 7 bases align to TRBD2. The germline gives CDR1 SGHRS, CDR2 YFSETQ. Trimming took 4 bases from V and 3 from J; bases not matched to a gene: 6. The CDR3 covers 14 residues. The CDR3: CASSIGTTKETQYF. The CDR3 DNA sequence: TGCGCCAGCAGCATAGGGACTACCAAAGAGACCCAGTACTTC.

The chain uses TRBV6-5 and TRBJ2-1; no clear D. Germline CDR1 reads MNHEY; CDR2 reads SVGAGI. Trimming took 4 bases from V and 0 from J, leaving 10 bases between them. The CDR3 extends over 15 amino acids. The CDR3: CASSSTPSSYNEQFF. The CDR3 nucleotides read TGTGCCAGCAGTTCGACTCCTAGCTCCTACAATGAGCAGTTCTTC.

This clone was seen more than once but under ten times. The chain employs TRBV9 and TRBJ2-3; 11 nucleotides match TRBD2. The CDR3 is 14 amino acids. The J segment lost 5 bases and the V segment lost 7 bases, leaving 6 bases of the junction unmatched. Looked up from germline, CDR1 is SGDLS and CDR2 is YYNGEE. The CDR3 DNA is TGTGCCAGCTCCCGACTAGCGGGGAGAGATACGCAGTATTTT. Its protein is CASSRLAGRDTQYF.

The V and J genes are TRBV25-1 and TRBJ2-5, with D perhaps matching TRBD2 (5 bases). The CDR3 is 16 residues long. The germline V gene encodes CDR1 MGHDK and CDR2 SYGVNS. Trimming shortened V by 2 bases and J by 1 base, and 14 bases separated the two germline ends. CDR3 DNA: TGTGCCAGCAGTGAAGGATCGAAAGGGAGCCAAGAGACCCAGTACTTC. Its protein product is CASSEGSKGSQETQYF.

The CDR3 DNA reads as TGTGCCTGGAGTCAAGTGGGGGGACTGAATGAAAAACTGTTTTTT. It translates to CAWSQVGGLNEKLFF. This rearrangement joins TRBV30 to TRBJ1-4; tentative D call: TRBD1 (5 bases). The germline V and J ends were trimmed by 2 bases and 5 bases, with 15 bases remaining between them. The CDR3 consists of 15 residues. Germline CDR1 is GTSNPN and CDR2 is SVGIG (reference sequence).

The chain has TRBV6-5 and TRBJ2-1; tentative D call: TRBD1 (5 bases). This CDR3 has 13 amino acids. The germline V gene encodes CDR1 MNHEY and CDR2 SVGAGI. V lost 4 bases to trimming and J lost 4 bases, with 8 bases between them. CDR3 sequence reads: CASSLDIYNEQFF. In DNA form, the CDR3 reads TGTGCCAGCAGTTTGGACATATACAATGAGCAGTTCTTC.

This clone was counted between two and nine times. The chain is built from TRBV25-1 and TRBJ2-3; 7 bases are a match to TRBD1. The CDR3 extends over 17 amino acids. Germline CDR1 MGHDK, CDR2 SYGVNS. Losses at the gene ends were 5 bases for V and 1 base for J; bases not matched to a gene: 12. Written as DNA, the CDR3 is TGTGCCAGCAGTCCTAACCCGGGACAGCCGGGCACAGATACGCAGTATTTT. As protein: CASSPNPGQPGTDTQYF.

This chain uses TRBV9 with TRBJ2-2; maybe TRBD1 (6 bases). The CDR3 spans 15 residues. Trimming removed 2 bases at V and 7 bases at J, with 15 bases between. Germline CDR1 reads SGDLS; CDR2 reads YYNGEE. CDR3 sequence reads: CASSVRIRGGGELFF. The CDR3 nucleotides read TGTGCCAGCAGCGTCCGGATCCGAGGGGGCGGGGAGCTGTTTTTT. Complete variable domain (other parts from reference TRBV9 and TRBJ2-2): DSGVTQTPKHLITATGQRVTLRCSPRSGDLSVYWYQQSLDQGLQFLIQYYNGEERAKGNILERFSAQQFPDLHSELNLSSLELGDSALYFCASSVRIRGGGELFFGEGSRLTVL.

This clone was picked up one time. J is TRBJ2-2 and V is TRBV19; TRBD1 matches 9 bases. Looked up from germline, CDR1 is LNHDA and CDR2 is SQIVND (reference sequence). CDR3 length equals 14 residues. The V and J ends lost 11 bases and 4 bases, in that order; junction bases with no gene match: 8. CDR3 in amino acids: CAAGGQGSTGELFF. For the CDR3, the DNA is TGTGCCGCAGGGGGACAGGGATCCACCGGGGAGCTGTTTTTT. Full variable domain (missing parts from reference TRBV19 and TRBJ2-2): DGGITQSPKYLFRKEGQNVTLSCEQNLNHDAMYWYRQDPGQGLRLIYYSQIVNDFQKGDIAEGYSVSREKKESFPLTVTSAQKNPTAFYLCAAGGQGSTGELFFGEGSRLTVL.

This clone was observed a handful of times. This chain uses TRBV6-5 with TRBJ1-6; D perhaps matches TRBD1 (6 bases). The CDR3 sequence is 15 residues long. CDR1 is MNHEY and CDR2 is SVGAGI in the germline V gene. V was shortened by 0 bases and J by 10 bases, with 13 bases between the two germline ends. The CDR3 here is CASSYSSGHSSPLHF. The DNA of the CDR3 is TGTGCCAGCAGTTACTCCTCGGGACATTCCTCACCCCTCCACTTT.

This clone came up a few times. The chain joins TRBV4-1 to TRBJ2-7, with 7 positions matching TRBD1. This CDR3 comprises 16 residues. The J segment lost 4 bases and the V segment lost 1 base, leaving 10 bases of the junction unmatched. Germline V gene lookup returns CDR1 MGHRA and CDR2 YSYEKL. Here the CDR3 reads CASSQVYRGKRYEQYF. In DNA, the CDR3 is TGCGCCAGCAGCCAAGTTTACAGGGGAAAGAGGTACGAGCAGTACTTC.

This clone was observed a few times. The same CDR3 arises from other DNA sequences in this sample as well. The chain combines TRBV7-9 with TRBJ1-1; D uncertain. In germline, CDR1 is SEHNR, CDR2 FQNEAQ (reference sequence). The CDR3 contains 14 residues. The V end lost 5 bases, the J end lost 0 bases, and 10 bases lay between the germline ends. The CDR3: CASSLGSVNTEAFF. The CDR3 nucleotides are TGTGCCAGCAGCCTCGGGAGTGTGAACACTGAAGCTTTCTTT.

This clone turned up a few times. The J gene is TRBJ2-5, the V gene TRBV4-2; weak D call: TRBD2 (7 bases). Trimming pared 0 bases from V and 4 bases from J, leaving 15 bases between. CDR1 is LGHNA and CDR2 is YNFKEQ in the germline V gene. The CDR3 runs 16 residues. CDR3 residues: CASSQEGPGGGETQYF. The CDR3 DNA reads TGTGCCAGCAGCCAAGAAGGGCCGGGGGGCGGAGAGACCCAGTACTTC.

Notes on this clone: One end of the junction is discordant with germline, which a read error may explain. The chain has TRBV7-7 and TRBJ2-5; D is possibly TRBD2 (5 bases). This CDR3 is 15 amino acids long. Germline assignment: CDR1 SSHAT and CDR2 FNYEAQ (reference sequence). For the CDR3, the DNA is TGTGCTAGCAGCTTAGGAGGTACCGGGCAAGAGACCCAGTACTTC. It is translated as CASSLGGTGQETQYF.